The next 11 T cell receptor beta chains were all read from a single sample in a study of CD8+CD57+ T cells in acquired aplastic anemia. The template used for profiling TCR beta VDJ and CDR3 was genomic DNA. TCRdb re-derived calls from the reads in MiXCR, one entry per CDR3 protein. The table includes roughly 240,000 distinct CDR3 sequences, 40% to 50% detected once. In patients chosen for sequencing, flow cytometry had shown CD8+CD57+ cell expansion. Sequenced: sorted CD4+, CD8+, or CD8+CD57+ T cells (not recorded which) from PBMCs. Source of these receptors: a human donor with aplastic anemia.

To note about this clonotype: One end of the junction is discordant with germline, which a read error may explain. This chain links TRBV5-1 with TRBJ1-2; 9 bases line up with TRBD1. CDR3 length equals 18 residues. Germline V gives CDR1 SGHRS, CDR2 YFSETQ. CDR3 protein: CASSPSDRGNLPRDGYTF. CDR3 nucleotide sequence: TGTGCCAGCAGCCCATCGGACAGGGGAAACTTACCTAGGGATGGCTACACCTTC.

The chain joins TRBV7-9 to TRBJ1-2; 8 bases agree with TRBD1. The V gene's germline CDR1 is SEHNR and CDR2 FQNEAQ (reference sequence). Trimming at V came to 6 bases and at J to 8 bases, leaving 14 bases not matched to a gene. CDR3 length: 15 amino acids. In nucleotides, the CDR3 is TGTGCCAGCAGTGAAAAATCGGGACAGGTGAACGGCTACACCTTC. Its protein product is CASSEKSGQVNGYTF.

V gene TRBV4-3 combines with J gene TRBJ1-6; D perhaps matches TRBD1 (6 bases). With 2 bases removed from V and 1 base from J, the gap between germline ends came to 9 bases. The CDR3 is made up of 16 amino acids. CDR1 and CDR2 from the germline V gene are LGHNA and YSLEER. The DNA of the CDR3 is TGCGCCAGCAGCCAAAATAGGGGGTCCTATAATTCACCCCTCCACTTT. It is translated as CASSQNRGSYNSPLHF.

This clonotype was observed many times. The V gene is TRBV19, the J gene TRBJ2-7, with 7 bases identical to TRBD2. The CDR3 totals 16 residues. In germline, CDR1 is LNHDA, CDR2 SQIVND (reference sequence). V was pared by 3 bases and J by 5 bases, with 13 bases of the junction left unmatched. The CDR3 spells CASSIPTEAGRNEQYF. The CDR3 DNA follows: TGTGCCAGTAGTATCCCGACTGAAGCGGGACGAAACGAGCAGTACTTC.

The rearrangement joins TRBV30 to TRBJ1-2; perhaps TRBD1 as D (6 bases). CDR3 size: 14 residues. CDR1 and CDR2 from the germline V gene are GTSNPN and SVGIG (reference sequence). V was shortened by 5 bases and J by 0 bases, with 13 bases between the two germline ends. The CDR3 DNA follows: TGTGCCTGGGAGGGGACACCTTCTAACTATGGCTACACCTTC. Its protein is CAWEGTPSNYGYTF.

J is TRBJ2-3 and V is TRBV19; D unclear. The CDR3 consists of 12 residues. The germline gives CDR1 LNHDA, CDR2 SQIVND (reference sequence). The germline V and J ends were trimmed by 3 bases and 4 bases, with 5 bases remaining between them. DNA of the CDR3: TGTGCCAGTAGTATTCAGGCAGATACGCAGTATTTT. This gives the protein CASSIQADTQYF.

This clonotype was detected once. The rearrangement links TRBV19 to TRBJ2-2; no firm D call. Deletions cut 2 bases from V and 6 bases from J, with 4 bases between. Germline lookup yields CDR1 LNHDA and CDR2 SQIVND (reference sequence). The CDR3 contains 12 residues. CDR3 in amino acids: CASSILAGELFF. The CDR3 bases are TGTGCCAGTAGTATACTTGCCGGGGAGCTGTTTTTT.

This clonotype was detected many times. The V and J genes are TRBV9 and TRBJ2-7; 8 bases line up with TRBD2. The CDR3 has 14 residues. The V gene's germline CDR1 is SGDLS and CDR2 YYNGEE. V trimming: 4 bases; J trimming: 3 bases; junction bases outside the gene matches: 6. CDR3 bases: TGTGCCAGCAGCCCGGGACTAGATTACTACGAGCAGTACTTC. Its protein is CASSPGLDYYEQYF.

The sample holds one count of this clonotype. The chain is built from TRBV20-1 and TRBJ2-3, with TRBD1 matching over 11 bases. Germline assignment: CDR1 DFQATT and CDR2 SNEGSKA (reference sequence). V was clipped by 6 bases and J by 3 bases; unmatched bases: 8. The CDR3 has 15 amino acids. The CDR3 DNA reads TGCAGTGCAAAACCGGGACAGGGGGGAACAGATACGCAGTATTTT. It yields the protein CSAKPGQGGTDTQYF.

This clonotype was seen once. The chain couples TRBV11-1 to TRBJ1-6; D is unclear. The germline V gene has CDR1 SGHAT and CDR2 FQDESV (reference sequence). The CDR3 spans 17 residues. Deletions cut 1 base from V and 8 bases from J, with 18 bases between. The CDR3 reads CASSLGQEGGLYSPLHF. CDR3 DNA sequence: TGTGCCAGCAGCTTAGGCCAAGAGGGCGGGTTGTATTCACCCCTCCACTTT. The variable domain in full, completed from reference TRBV11-1 and TRBJ1-6, reads EAEVAQSPRYKITEKSQAVAFWCDPISGHATLYWYRQILGQGPELLVQFQDESVVDDSQLPKDRFSAERLKGVDSTLKIQPAELGDSAMYLCASSLGQEGGLYSPLHFGNGTRLTVT.

V is TRBV7-9 and J is TRBJ2-7; D might be TRBD1 or TRBD2, each matching 5 bases. CDR3 length equals 14 residues. Per the germline V gene, CDR1 is SEHNR and CDR2 is FQNEAQ (reference sequence). The V and J ends lost 7 bases and 2 bases respectively, with 15 bases between them. CDR3 amino acids: CASTGGREPYEQYF. The CDR3 region has the DNA TGTGCCAGCACTGGGGGAAGGGAGCCCTACGAGCAGTACTTC.